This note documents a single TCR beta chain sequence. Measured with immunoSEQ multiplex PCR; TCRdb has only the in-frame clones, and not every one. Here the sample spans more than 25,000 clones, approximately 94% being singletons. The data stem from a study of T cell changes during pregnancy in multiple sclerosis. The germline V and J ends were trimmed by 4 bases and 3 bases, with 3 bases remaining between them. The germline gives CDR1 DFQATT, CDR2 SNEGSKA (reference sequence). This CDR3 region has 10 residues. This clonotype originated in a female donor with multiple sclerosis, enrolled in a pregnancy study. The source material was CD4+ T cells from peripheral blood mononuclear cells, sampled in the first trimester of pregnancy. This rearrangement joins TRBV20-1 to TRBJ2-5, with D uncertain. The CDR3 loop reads CSATEETQYF. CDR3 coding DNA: TGCAGTGCTACGGAAGAGACCCAGTACTTC.